This TCR beta chain emerged from a study of blood T cell repertoires in COVID-19. Background on the study: The origin of the acute and convalescent COVID-19 samples was the United States, Italy and Spain. In each case, the material was cDNA or gDNA derived from T cells, B-cell-depleted T cells, or PBMCs.

Membership in each cohort depended on participant-reported clinical history. Per the authors' pipeline: Cell counts per sample came from amplifying reference gene primers. Clones were sequenced by immunoSEQ multiplex PCR, and TCRdb holds only the in-frame ones, with some missing. That table gives V, J and clone size, and the DNA gave D and trimming. The table shows fewer than 200,000 clones, with 87% occurring only once. V lost 5 bases and J lost 11, with 9 bases in between. Germline CDR1 SGHAT, CDR2 FQNNGV. CDR3 length: 10 residues. The chain recombines TRBV11-2 with TRBJ1-1; D not resolved. This sequence was found in a human donor with acute COVID-19. The donor label of this sample is uncertain. The source material was PBMCs or T cells enriched from blood (not recorded which). CDR3 DNA: TGTGCCAGCAGCCAAGAGGGTGCTTTCTTT. Amino acids: CASSQEGAFF.